This T cell receptor beta chain emerged from a study of cytomegalovirus exposure and HLA in healthy donors (dated by TCRdb to 2016 to 2017). About the full investigation: An earlier analysis of about 530 of the donors reported roughly 300 Gb of sequence data and 95 million to 140 million unique TCR beta sequences obtained from some 170 million T cells. Along with the roughly 700-subject first cohort, a separate validation cohort of over a hundred different subjects was used. The study aimed to test whether signatures of past pathogen exposure could be identified by cataloging public T cell receptors. Donor age, sex, ethnicity and CMV serostatus were compiled alongside the repertoire data. The study profiled the T cell repertoires of hundreds of subjects by immunosequencing and related them to cytomegalovirus serostatus. Typing coverage varied by locus: roughly 629-630 donors for A, B, C, DRB1 and DQB1; approximately 500 for DQA1; more than 600 for DPA1; fewer than 480 for DPB1. All discovery cohort repertoires had been generated on a single sequencing platform. The later analysis used no new phenotypic data to find candidate immune exposures, relying instead on TCR beta sequences and their occurrence across donors. A later genetic analysis took genome-wide SNP genotypes for about three fifths of the roughly 670 donors and used that subset as a discovery cohort. Among the roughly 400 genotyped donors, under 90% belonged to the genetic ancestry cluster associated with self-reported Caucasian donors. The study combined high-throughput TCR immunosequencing, statistical association of individual TCRs with disease status, and machine learning to predict cytomegalovirus infection status. An early release covering roughly 580 HLA-typed donors comprised about 300 gigabases of sequencing data and roughly 85 million unique TCR sequences. Because of strong linkage in the cohort, five DR-DQ haplotypes were treated as single units for association and clustering. In an earlier analysis of over 550 of the donors, high-throughput TCR beta sequencing was used to judge whether each TCR beta V gene segment behaved as functional or pseudogenic. To study patterns of TCR occurrence, a later analysis re-analyzed previously published TCR beta repertoires from 666 donors and added high-resolution HLA genotyping. Among roughly 400 genotyped donors of the cohort, an average of about 220,000 unique TCR beta nucleotide sequences was sequenced per donor, of which about 19% were non-productive. HLA typing included class I and class II loci at four-digit resolution.

The library was prepared using the immunoSEQ multiplex PCR assay. A mixture of 60 forward primers for TCR Vbeta segments and 13 reverse primers for TCR Jbeta segments was used in the multiplex PCR. A multiplex PCR assay on genomic DNA amplified the CDR3 region of rearranged TCR beta genes. The Illumina HiSeq System was used to sequence the amplified TCR beta libraries as 87-base-pair reads. The authors' analysis ran thus. A later analysis counted about 80 million unique TCR beta chains across the 666 repertoires, and some 11 million of these chains were shared by at least two donors. To remove PCR and sequencing errors, raw reads were error-corrected and collapsed into unique sequences using a nearest-neighbor algorithm that merged closely related sequences. CDR3 sequences were aligned to IMGT reference sequences to assign V, D and J gene segments. For a sequence to be retained, a match of at least six nucleotides was required to both a V gene segment and a J gene segment. A rearrangement counted as productive if the CDR3 had no stop codons and remained in frame with V and J, and every other rearrangement counted as non-productive. CDR3 was defined by IMGT convention, running from the second conserved V-encoded cysteine to the conserved J-encoded phenylalanine. The earlier analysis of about 610 of the donors excluded sequences that lacked an unambiguous match to a single V gene segment. In an earlier analysis of several hundred of the donors, V segments were called functional above 56.7% productive rearrangements and were called segregating when the between-donor standard deviation exceeded 5%. A statistical classification framework was built for diagnosing cytomegalovirus status from the catalog of TCR beta chain sequences. In a later analysis, TCR nucleotide sequences were compared against IMGT/GENE-DB human TR gene sequences so that V and J genes could be assigned. Using the TCRdist pipeline, a later analysis assigned CDR3 sequences along with most-parsimonious VDJ recombination scenarios. In a later analysis, every TCR beta chain was defined by the combination of its CDR3 amino acid sequence and its V-gene family, and reads without a unique V-gene family were dropped. To address suspected cross-contamination and a sequencing artifact, a later analysis removed some 620 highly shared, low-generation-probability nucleotide sequences. In a later analysis, a clonal expansion index was calculated for each public chain from normalized within-repertoire ranks of inferred template counts. A later analysis computed generation probabilities with a VDJ recombination model fitted to out-of-frame rearrangements, and checked the results against IGoR. In a later analysis, hypergeometric tests were used to score TCR-TCR, TCR-HLA and TCR-CMV co-occurrence, with a repertoire-size bias correction applied to TCR pairs. To estimate false discovery rates, a later analysis permuted the HLA or CMV assignments 20 times. In a later analysis, co-occurring TCRs were grouped using DBSCAN, with TCRdist sequence similarity added in when clustering inside HLA-allele-positive subsets. Repertoires with fewer than 30,000 or more than 120,000 public chains, plus five repertoires with anomalous nucleotide sharing, were excluded from co-occurrence clustering. TCRdb retrieved this table from immuneACCESS and kept in-frame rearrangements only. Not all clones are present; in checked studies, unresolved V genes account for under half, and no reason is known for the remainder. Clone size and the V and J calls come from that table; the DNA yielded D and trimming. The sample profile shows about 140,000 clones; 79% of them were found once. About 0.97% of the sample belongs to the ten largest clones.

Findings and caveats that apply to the study as a whole: A further reported finding was that TCR beta sequences accurately predicted the HLA-A and HLA-B alleles for most subjects in the first cohort. It was suggested by the authors that the approach could potentially be generalized to other disease states and immunological phenotypes. Fewer than 20 rarely observed V segments, including chromosome 9 orphons, were excluded from the earlier analysis of about 600 of the donors because counts were too low. A group of highly shared sequence variants was considered likely to be a technical artifact of the sequencing pipeline. Three of the identified cytomegalovirus-associated TCR beta chains were confirmed in vitro to be specific for cytomegalovirus antigens. Correlated functional status among segregating V segments might reflect linkage disequilibrium, but an unknown experimental factor could not be ruled out. CMV serostatus was the only immune exposure information available for the cohort. Roughly uniform sequencing depth across donors was assumed in presence/absence analyses, although this assumption may not hold. In a later analysis, around 15,000 TCR beta sequences were associated with specific HLA alleles at a false discovery rate of 0.05. V-gene and J-gene trimming of TCR beta chains was associated with a missense DCLRE1C variant in a later genetic analysis, and the association was replicated in an independent cohort. An earlier analysis of 450 to 750 of the donors showed that most TCR beta V segments appeared in productive rearrangements either about 87% or about 30% of the time, which broadly matched IMGT annotations. This cohort had only TCR beta chains sequenced, and the lack of alpha or paired-chain data limited which features could be detected. In a later analysis, the rate of TCR association differed among HLA loci, with DRB1 alleles having the most associated TCRs and HLA-C alleles having the fewest. The 87-base-pair reads could not distinguish some IMGT-functional V segments, including TRBV6-2 and TRBV6-3, so those segments were excluded. In a later analysis, several top co-occurrence clusters were reported to appear linked to parvovirus B19, influenza, CMV and Epstein-Barr virus. Because HLA typing was missing for some donors at each locus, association tests included only the typed subset. Across donors, most TCR sequences were observed very rarely, whereas some public TCRs were present in many individuals. In both the original and validation cohorts, the classifier was reported to diagnose cytomegalovirus status with high specificity and sensitivity. A later analysis found that most CMV-associated TCR beta chains appeared HLA-restricted, with HLA associations seemingly driven largely by CMV exposure. A later analysis found that HLA-associated TCR beta chains were more clonally expanded and had lower generation probabilities than equally common non-associated chains. A total of some 180 TCR beta chains were listed by the study as associated with cytomegalovirus. In a later genetic analysis, fewer N-insertions in productive TCRs were reported among donors in an Asian-associated ancestry cluster than the roughly 710-donor mean. Assigning TCR associations to individual alleles was difficult when HLA alleles, especially DR and DQ, strongly co-occurred.

The table lists this clone with a count of one. The clone's antigen remains unknown. No much larger clonotype is one base removed from it; base qualities were not supplied. Including cysteine and phenylalanine, the CDR3 has 14 amino acids. The entry retains the CDR3 DNA only, 42 bases that are in frame from base 1. CDR1 MNHEY and CDR2 SVGAGI were looked up in the germline V gene. The germline V and J ends show losses of 5 bases and 6 bases respectively, and no gene match explains 7 bases of the junction. The cohort consisted of 600 to 700 healthy bone marrow donors. Cohort members were all nominally healthy when sampled, although unrecorded immune exposures were likely present. The donor tested CMV seronegative, placing the donor among the 350 or so seronegative members of the cohort. Each donor provided a peripheral blood sample, and peripheral blood mononuclear cells were used for TCR beta sequencing. Genomic DNA was extracted from the blood cell samples with the Qiagen DNeasy Blood Extraction Kit.

The TCR comes from a man younger than 30 in good health and CMV-seronegative. In this chain, TRBV6-5 is recombined with TRBJ2-7, with 10 bases matching TRBD1. Material: PBMCs. The nucleotide sequence reads TGTGCCAGCAGTAAATCGACAGGGGGCGGCGAGCAGTACTTC. This is translated as CASSKSTGGGEQYF.